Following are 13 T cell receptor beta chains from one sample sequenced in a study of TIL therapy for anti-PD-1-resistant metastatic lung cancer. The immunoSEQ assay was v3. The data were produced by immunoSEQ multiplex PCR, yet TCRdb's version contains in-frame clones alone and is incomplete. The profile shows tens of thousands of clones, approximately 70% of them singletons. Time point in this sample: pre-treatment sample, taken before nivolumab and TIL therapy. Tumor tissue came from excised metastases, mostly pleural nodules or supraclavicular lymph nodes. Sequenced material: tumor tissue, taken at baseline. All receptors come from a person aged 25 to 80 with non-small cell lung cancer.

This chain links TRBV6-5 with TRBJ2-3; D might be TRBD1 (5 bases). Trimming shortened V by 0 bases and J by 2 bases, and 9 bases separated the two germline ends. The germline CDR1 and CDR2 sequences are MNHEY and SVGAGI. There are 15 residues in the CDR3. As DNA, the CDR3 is TGTGCCAGCAGTTACTCCAAGGGGTCCACAGATACGCAGTATTTT. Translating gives CASSYSKGSTDTQYF.

The CDR3 DNA reads TGCGCCAGCAGCTTACCCGGGACAGGGGGCGTCGAGCAGTACTTC. Residues: CASSLPGTGGVEQYF. V and J are TRBV5-1 and TRBJ2-7, with TRBD1 matching 12 bases. The CDR3 runs 15 residues. Germline trimming cut 2 bases from V and 6 bases from J; bases unmatched to any gene: 6. CDR1 is SGHRS and CDR2 is YFSETQ in the germline V gene.

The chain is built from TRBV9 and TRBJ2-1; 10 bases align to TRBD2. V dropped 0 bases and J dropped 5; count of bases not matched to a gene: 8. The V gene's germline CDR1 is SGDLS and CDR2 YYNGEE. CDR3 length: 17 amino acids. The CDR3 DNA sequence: TGTGCCAGCAGCGTAGTTTCCCCTAGCGGGGGCCACAATGAGCAGTTCTTC. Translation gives CASSVVSPSGGHNEQFF.

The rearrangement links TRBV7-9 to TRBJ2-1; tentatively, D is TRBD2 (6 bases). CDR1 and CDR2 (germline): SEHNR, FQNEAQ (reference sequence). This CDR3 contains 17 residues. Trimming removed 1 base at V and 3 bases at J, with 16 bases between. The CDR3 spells CASSLDTSGAGYNEQFF. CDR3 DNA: TGTGCCAGCAGCTTAGATACGTCGGGAGCAGGCTACAATGAGCAGTTCTTC.

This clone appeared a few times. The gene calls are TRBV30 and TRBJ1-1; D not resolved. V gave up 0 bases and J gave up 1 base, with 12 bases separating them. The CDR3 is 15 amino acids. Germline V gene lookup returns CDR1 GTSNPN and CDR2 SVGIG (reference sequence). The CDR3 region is CAWSVAGLPNTEAFF. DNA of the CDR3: TGTGCCTGGAGTGTCGCTGGCCTCCCGAACACTGAAGCTTTCTTT.

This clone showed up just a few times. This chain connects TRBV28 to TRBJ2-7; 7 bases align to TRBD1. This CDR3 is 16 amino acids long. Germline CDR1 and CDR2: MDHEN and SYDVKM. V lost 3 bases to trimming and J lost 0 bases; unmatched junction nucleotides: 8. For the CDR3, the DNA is TGTGCCAGCAGTTTCCGAGGGGGCCCCAGCTCCTACGAGCAGTACTTC. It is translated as CASSFRGGPSSYEQYF.

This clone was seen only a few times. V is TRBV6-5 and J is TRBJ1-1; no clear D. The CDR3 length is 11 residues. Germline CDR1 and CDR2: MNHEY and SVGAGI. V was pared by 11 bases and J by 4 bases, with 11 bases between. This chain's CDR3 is CASSGRTEAFF. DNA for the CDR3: TGTGCCTCCTCCGGGCGCACTGAAGCTTTCTTT.

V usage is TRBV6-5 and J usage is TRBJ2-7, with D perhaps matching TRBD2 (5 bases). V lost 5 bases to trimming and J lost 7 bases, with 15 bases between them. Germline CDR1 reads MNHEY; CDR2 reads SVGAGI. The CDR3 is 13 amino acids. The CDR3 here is CASSHPPSGEQYF. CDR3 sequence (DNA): TGTGCCAGCAGTCACCCCCCCTCGGGGGAGCAGTACTTC.

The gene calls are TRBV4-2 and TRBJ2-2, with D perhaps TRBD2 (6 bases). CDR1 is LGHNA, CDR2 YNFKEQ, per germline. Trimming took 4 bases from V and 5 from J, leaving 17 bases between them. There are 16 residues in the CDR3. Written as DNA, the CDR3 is TGTGCCAGCAGCCCCGAGTGGAGGGAGAGGACCGGGGAGCTGTTTTTT. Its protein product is CASSPEWRERTGELFF.

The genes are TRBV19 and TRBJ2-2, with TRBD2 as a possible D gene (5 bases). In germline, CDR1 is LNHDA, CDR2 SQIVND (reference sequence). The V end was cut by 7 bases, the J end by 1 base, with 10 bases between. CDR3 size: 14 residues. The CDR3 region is CASTAAVNTGELFF. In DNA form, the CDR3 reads TGTGCCAGTACAGCGGCGGTGAACACCGGGGAGCTGTTTTTT.

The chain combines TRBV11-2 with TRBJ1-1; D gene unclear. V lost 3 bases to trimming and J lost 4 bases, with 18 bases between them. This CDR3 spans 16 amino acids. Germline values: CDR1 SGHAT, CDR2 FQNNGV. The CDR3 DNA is TGTGCCAGCAGCTTGCTCGGTATTAATATGGTCACTGAAGCTTTCTTT. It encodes CASSLLGINMVTEAFF.

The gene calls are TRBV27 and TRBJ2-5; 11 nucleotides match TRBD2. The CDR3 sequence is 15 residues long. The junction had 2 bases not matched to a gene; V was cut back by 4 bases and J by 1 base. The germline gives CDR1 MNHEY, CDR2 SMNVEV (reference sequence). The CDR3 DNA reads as TGTGCCAGCAGTTCCCTAGCGGGGGGCCAAGAGACCCAGTACTTC. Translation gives CASSSLAGGQETQYF.

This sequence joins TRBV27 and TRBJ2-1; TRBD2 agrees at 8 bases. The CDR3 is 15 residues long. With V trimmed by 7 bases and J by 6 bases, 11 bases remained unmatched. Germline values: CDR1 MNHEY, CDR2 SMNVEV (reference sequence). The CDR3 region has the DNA TGTGCCAGCAAACTAGAACTAGCGGACATCAATGAGCAGTTCTTC. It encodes CASKLELADINEQFF.